This T cell receptor (beta chain) was retrieved from a study of CD8 T cells in ankylosing spondylitis. Points from the study as a whole: Clones that were linked to disease were CD8+ and were relatively rare in peripheral blood.

After removal of 0 bases from V and 5 bases from J, the junction contained 7 bases not matched to a gene. This CDR3 is 15 amino acids long. Germline CDR1 and CDR2: DFQATT and SNEGSKA (reference sequence). TCRdb processed the 5' RACE reads anew with MiXCR; each CDR3 protein has one entry. Here the sample spans 350,000 to 400,000 distinct CDR3 sequences, 20% being singletons. Details on this clonotype: Its antigen is not known.

Sequencing input: blood, either unsorted or a sorted T cell fraction (not recorded which). This TCR was recovered from a male donor with ankylosing spondylitis or in good health (not recorded which). V is TRBV20-1 and J is TRBJ2-5, with 9 bases that match TRBD1. In nucleotides, the CDR3 is TGCAGTGCTAGAGATTCGGGACAGGGAGAGGAGACCCAGTACTTC. As protein: CSARDSGQGEETQYF.